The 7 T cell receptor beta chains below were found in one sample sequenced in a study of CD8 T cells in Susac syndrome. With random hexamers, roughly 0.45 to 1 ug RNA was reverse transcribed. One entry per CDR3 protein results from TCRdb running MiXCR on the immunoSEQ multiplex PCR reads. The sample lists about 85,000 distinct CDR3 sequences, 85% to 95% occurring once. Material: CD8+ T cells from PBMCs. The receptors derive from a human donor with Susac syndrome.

Written as DNA, the CDR3 is TGTGCCAGCTCGCCGCAAGACAGAGGCCCCCAAGAGACCCAGTACTTC. Translating it yields CASSPQDRGPQETQYF. The rearrangement joins TRBV18 to TRBJ2-5; the D gene is possibly TRBD1 (5 bases). The V gene's germline CDR1 is KGHSH and CDR2 LQKENI. CDR3 length: 16 amino acids. With 6 bases removed from V and 1 base from J, the gap between germline ends came to 18 bases.

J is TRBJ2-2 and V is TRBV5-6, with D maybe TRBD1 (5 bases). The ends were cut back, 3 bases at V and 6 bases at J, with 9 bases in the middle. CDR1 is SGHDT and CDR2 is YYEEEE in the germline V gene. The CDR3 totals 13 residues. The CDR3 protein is CASSSRVSGELFF. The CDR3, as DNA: TGTGCCAGCAGCTCCAGGGTGTCCGGGGAGCTGTTTTTT.

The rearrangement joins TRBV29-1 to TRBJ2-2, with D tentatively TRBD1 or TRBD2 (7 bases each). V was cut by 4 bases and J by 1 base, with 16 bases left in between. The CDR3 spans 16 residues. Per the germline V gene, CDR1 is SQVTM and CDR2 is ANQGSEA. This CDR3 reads CSVGGGTAWNTGELFF. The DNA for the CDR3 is TGCAGCGTTGGGGGAGGGACAGCCTGGAACACCGGGGAGCTGTTTTTT.

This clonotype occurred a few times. CDR3 region: CSVGSGELFF. The CDR3 DNA is TGCAGCGTTGGTTCCGGGGAGCTGTTTTTT. V is TRBV29-1 and J is TRBJ2-2; D is undetermined. The CDR3 runs to 10 residues. The ends were cut back, 4 bases at V and 6 bases at J, with 3 bases in the middle. Germline CDR1 is SQVTM and CDR2 is ANQGSEA.

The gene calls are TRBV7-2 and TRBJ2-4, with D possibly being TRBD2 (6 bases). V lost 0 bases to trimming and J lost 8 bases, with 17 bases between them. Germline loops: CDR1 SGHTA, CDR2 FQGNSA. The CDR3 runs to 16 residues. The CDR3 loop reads CASSLALGGGIDIQYF. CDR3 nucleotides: TGTGCCAGCAGCTTAGCGCTGGGTGGGGGGATTGACATTCAGTACTTC.

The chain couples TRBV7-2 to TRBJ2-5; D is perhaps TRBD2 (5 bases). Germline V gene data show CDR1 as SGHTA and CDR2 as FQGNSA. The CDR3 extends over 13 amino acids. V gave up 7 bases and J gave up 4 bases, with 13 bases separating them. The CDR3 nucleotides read TGTGCCAGCACAAACGAGGGTGGAGAGACCCAGTACTTC. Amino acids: CASTNEGGETQYF.

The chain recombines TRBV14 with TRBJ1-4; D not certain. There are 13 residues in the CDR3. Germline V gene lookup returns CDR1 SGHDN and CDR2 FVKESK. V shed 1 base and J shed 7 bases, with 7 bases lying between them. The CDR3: CASSQGTFEKLFF. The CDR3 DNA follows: TGTGCCAGCAGCCAAGGCACATTTGAAAAACTGTTTTTT.